Included here is one TCR beta chain sequence, with context. The antigen is not known. The germline V and J ends were trimmed by 3 bases and 5 bases, with 17 bases remaining between them. The CDR3 runs 15 residues. CDR1 and CDR2 (germline): SGHRS, YFSETQ. The data stem from a study of T cells in narcolepsy. In the study overall: Healthy controls were enrolled alongside patients with narcolepsy type 1 or type 2.

Overall study findings and caveats: Comparing one patient's CSF and blood CD4+ clonotypes highlighted HCRT- and TRIB2-specific autoreactive clonotypes. Healthy controls reportedly lacked the autoreactive clonotypes serially found in patients' blood. Autoreactive clone sequences were missing from some blood memory CD4+ repertoires.

Using immunoSEQ multiplex PCR, the repertoire was profiled, and TCRdb retains in-frame clones only, with some absent. Of 25,000 or so clones in the sample, 85% were seen once. The specimen was memory (CD45RA-) CD4+ T cells from blood. The gene calls are TRBV5-1 and TRBJ2-5; D tentatively reads TRBD1 or TRBD2 (7 bases each). The clonotype originates from a human donor in good health. CDR3 region: CASSWGGRGPETQYF. CDR3 in DNA: TGCGCCAGCAGCTGGGGAGGGAGGGGGCCGGAGACCCAGTACTTC. Filled out from reference TRBV5-1 and TRBJ2-5, the complete variable domain reads KAGVTQTPRYLIKTRGQQVTLSCSPISGHRSVSWYQQTPGQGLQFLFEYFSETQRNKGNFPGRFSGRQFSNSRSEMNVSTLELGDSALYLCASSWGGRGPETQYFGPGTRLLVL.